This TCR beta chain stems from a study of identical twins. The V gene's germline CDR1 is SGHNT and CDR2 YENEEA. Trimming removed 4 bases from V and 8 bases from J, with 15 bases in between. There are 14 residues in the CDR3. This clonotype was observed at least ten times. Its antigen remains unknown. Template switching, a step in the protocol, added a universal primer site, and cDNA carried unique molecular identifiers. TCRdb analysed the 5' RACE reads with MiXCR anew, one entry per CDR3 protein. The top ten clones hold around 1.5% of a sample with 750,000 to 950,000 distinct CDR3 sequences, over 9% of them seen once. Study findings and constraints: Without tracking the same donors, conclusions rested on cross-sectional statistical analysis. Fewer insertions marked abundant cord blood beta clonotypes; young adult naive trended weakly, memory not at all.

This same sample was also taken into another study, of yellow fever vaccine responses in identical twins. That paper states: Twins reportedly appeared to share part of their vaccine T cell response while keeping part individual.

The TCR sequence derives from a woman aged 18-35 years in good health. Material for sequencing was PBMCs. The chain links TRBV11-3 to TRBJ2-1; the D gene is possibly TRBD1 (5 bases). The CDR3, as DNA: TGTGCCAGCAGCTCCGGACATAAAAACGATGAGCAGTTCTTC. Protein: CASSSGHKNDEQFF.